Shown below are 28 T cell receptor beta chains from a single sample sequenced in a study of neurological immune-mediated disorders. One entry per CDR3 protein, called by TCRdb with MiXCR from the 5' RACE reads. Found here are roughly 47,000 distinct CDR3 sequences, roughly 4% of them singletons; the top ten hold 5.5% to 6%. The sequencing input was PBMCs. These TCRs come from a woman aged 55-69 years with multiple sclerosis.

In its sample, this clonotype was seen a few times. The V gene is TRBV25-1, the J gene TRBJ2-3; 9 positions match TRBD2. After removal of 3 bases from V and 5 bases from J, the junction contained 6 bases not matched to a gene. The CDR3 is made up of 15 amino acids. The V gene's germline CDR1 is MGHDK and CDR2 SYGVNS. The CDR3 loop reads CASSDPGLARDTQYF. CDR3 nucleotides: TGTGCCAGCAGTGATCCTGGACTAGCGAGAGATACGCAGTATTTT.

The chain uses TRBV28 and TRBJ2-1, with TRBD2 identical over 12 bases. V shed 3 bases, J shed 9 bases, and the junction held 6 bases outside the gene matches. Germline assignment: CDR1 MDHEN and CDR2 SYDVKM. CDR3 size: 15 residues. CDR3 sequence: CASSFPSGGASEQFF. In nucleotides, the CDR3 is TGTGCCAGCAGTTTCCCTAGCGGGGGGGCCAGTGAGCAGTTCTTC.

This clonotype was observed at least ten times. The chain employs TRBV29-1 and TRBJ2-7; the match to TRBD1 covers 7 bases. The CDR3 is 12 residues long. Germline CDR1 reads SQVTM; CDR2 reads ANQGSEA. The ends lost 4 bases at V and 7 bases at J; junction bases unmatched: 7. In nucleotides, the CDR3 is TGCAGCGTTGGAACAGGGGTTGGTGAGCAGTACGTC. Amino acid sequence: CSVGTGVGEQYV.

This clonotype showed up just a few times. The V and J genes are TRBV5-1 and TRBJ1-1; 7 nucleotides line up with TRBD1. CDR1 is SGHRS and CDR2 is YFSETQ in the germline V gene. Trimming took 4 bases from V and 3 from J; bases not matched to a gene: 6. The CDR3 covers 14 residues. The CDR3 bases are TGCGCCAGCAGCGTGACAGGGAGGGACACTGAAGCTTTCTTT. It codes for CASSVTGRDTEAFF.

This clonotype was observed many times. CDR3 bases: TGTGCCAGCAGCGTAGGGTCGGGCGAGGACACTGAAGCTTTCTTT. Translation: CASSVGSGEDTEAFF. V gene TRBV9 combines with J gene TRBJ1-1; D is unclear. The V gene's germline CDR1 is SGDLS and CDR2 YYNGEE. The CDR3 length is 15 residues. With 0 bases removed from V and 3 bases from J, the gap between germline ends came to 12 bases.

Many counts were recorded for this clonotype. The chain links TRBV3-1 to TRBJ2-5; D gene ambiguous. Germline V lookup: CDR1 LGHDT, CDR2 YNNKEL (reference sequence). The CDR3 length is 13 residues. Trimming removed 2 bases from V and 2 bases from J, with 6 bases in between. DNA of the CDR3: TGTGCCAGCAGCCAATGGCGGCAAGAGACCCAGTACTTC. This translates into CASSQWRQETQYF.

This clonotype was counted a single time. Since a much larger clone is just one base distant, this may be a read error. V usage is TRBV20-1 and J usage is TRBJ1-4, with 7 bases fitting TRBD1. Germline CDR1 reads DFQATT; CDR2 reads SNEGSKA (reference sequence). There are 17 residues in the CDR3. V shed 3 bases, J shed 7 bases, and the junction held 17 bases outside the gene matches. The CDR3 region is CSASDTGQPLVVEKLFF. DNA for the CDR3: TGCAGTGCTAGCGACACGGGACAGCCTCTTGTGGTTGAAAAACTGTTTTTT.

The rearrangement uses TRBV9 and TRBJ1-1; a possible D gene is TRBD1 (6 bases). Germline CDR1 reads SGDLS; CDR2 reads YYNGEE. Trimming left V 4 bases short and J 0 bases short, with 13 bases between. This CDR3 has 15 residues. This CDR3 reads CASSPTGTLNTEAFF. As DNA, the CDR3 is TGTGCCAGCAGCCCTACCGGGACACTGAACACTGAAGCTTTCTTT.

The chain's CDR3 is CSATGTDTQYF. CDR3 coding DNA: TGCAGTGCTACAGGGACAGATACGCAGTATTTT. The chain joins TRBV20-1 to TRBJ2-3; perhaps TRBD1 as D (5 bases). Looked up from germline, CDR1 is DFQATT and CDR2 is SNEGSKA (reference sequence). The V end lost 4 bases, the J end lost 3 bases, and 5 bases lay between the germline ends. This CDR3 has 11 amino acids.

This clonotype was counted ten times or more. The J gene is TRBJ2-1, the V gene TRBV5-1, with 10 bases identical to TRBD2. This CDR3 has 16 residues. Germline CDR1 is SGHRS and CDR2 is YFSETQ. V lost 3 bases and J lost 11; bases outside the gene matches: 14. CDR3 in amino acids: CASSSIAGGENVKQFF. Here the CDR3 DNA reads TGCGCCAGCAGCTCGATAGCGGGGGGCGAGAATGTTAAGCAGTTCTTC. Filled out from reference TRBV5-1 and TRBJ2-1, the complete variable domain reads KAGVTQTPRYLIKTRGQQVTLSCSPISGHRSVSWYQQTPGQGLQFLFEYFSETQRNKGNFPGRFSGRQFSNSRSEMNVSTLELGDSALYLCASSSIAGGENVKQFFGPGTRLTVL.

This clonotype was recorded many times. The genes are TRBV4-1 and TRBJ2-2; 10 nucleotides match TRBD2. The germline V gene has CDR1 MGHRA and CDR2 YSYEKL. The CDR3 has 17 residues. Trimming removed 0 bases from V and 8 bases from J; junction bases left unmatched: 9. The CDR3 loop reads CASSQDQSGRAKGELFF. CDR3 in DNA: TGCGCCAGCAGCCAAGATCAAAGCGGGAGGGCCAAGGGGGAGCTGTTTTTT.

This clonotype was seen only a few times. The chain uses TRBV20-1 and TRBJ2-3, with TRBD2 matching 7 bases. V trimming: 4 bases; J trimming: 3 bases; junction bases outside the gene matches: 7. CDR1 DFQATT and CDR2 SNEGSKA come from the germline V gene (reference sequence). This CDR3 contains 14 residues. The CDR3 is CSATPFSGTDTQYF. The CDR3, as DNA: TGCAGTGCTACCCCCTTTAGCGGGACAGATACGCAGTATTTT.

The table lists this clonotype with many counts. The CDR3 DNA is TGTGCCAGCAGCCAAGGTGCTAACTATGGCTACACCTTC. Residues: CASSQGANYGYTF. The chain joins TRBV14 to TRBJ1-2; the D is unclear. From germline, CDR1 is SGHDN and CDR2 FVKESK. This CDR3 is 13 amino acids long. V lost 1 base and J lost 0, with 3 bases in between.

This clonotype was seen at least ten times. The chain carries TRBV5-1 and TRBJ1-1, with D tentatively TRBD1 (5 bases). Trimming took 7 bases from V and 1 from J, leaving 5 bases between them. CDR3 size: 11 residues. CDR1 and CDR2 (germline): SGHRS, YFSETQ. The CDR3 region has the DNA TGCGCCAGCCAGGGGAACACTGAAGCTTTCTTT. This encodes CASQGNTEAFF.

There are many counts of this clonotype. The chain couples TRBV5-1 to TRBJ2-5; D is undetermined. Trimming removed 4 bases at V and 3 bases at J, with 13 bases between. CDR1 is SGHRS, CDR2 YFSETQ, per germline. CDR3 size: 14 residues. CDR3 coding DNA: TGCGCCAGCAGCAAGGAGACACGGGAAGAGACCCAGTACTTC. Translated, it gives CASSKETREETQYF.

Turning to this clonotype: One end of the junction is discordant with germline, which a read error may explain. This chain links TRBV7-2 with TRBJ2-7; 10 bases are a match to TRBD1. The CDR3 runs to 14 residues. The germline V gene encodes CDR1 SGHTA and CDR2 FQGNSA. The CDR3 DNA reads as TGTGCTAGCAGCCTAAGGGACAGGGGAAACGAGCAGTACTTC. Its translation: CASSLRDRGNEQYF.

The sample holds many counts of this clonotype. The chain uses TRBV20-1 and TRBJ1-5, with D possibly TRBD1 on 5 matching bases. CDR1 and CDR2 (germline): DFQATT, SNEGSKA (reference sequence). V lost 4 bases, J lost 0 bases, and 22 bases lay in between. The CDR3 has 18 residues. Written as DNA, the CDR3 is TGCAGTGCTACGATTAGACATGCGGGGGGGGATAGCAATCAGCCCCAGCATTTT. It is translated as CSATIRHAGGDSNQPQHF.

This clonotype was picked up many times. The chain recombines TRBV10-2 with TRBJ1-1; tentative D call: TRBD1 (5 bases). V shed 7 bases and J shed 7 bases, with 10 bases lying between them. The CDR3 is made up of 11 amino acids. CDR1 and CDR2 (germline): WSHSY, SAAADI. The CDR3 DNA sequence: TGCGCCAGCACGATGGGGGGTGAAGCTTTCTTT. This codes for CASTMGGEAFF.

This chain connects TRBV5-1 to TRBJ2-5; D possibly corresponds to TRBD1 (5 bases). CDR3 size: 14 residues. CDR1 is SGHRS and CDR2 is YFSETQ in the germline V gene. The germline V and J ends were trimmed by 4 bases and 5 bases, with 15 bases remaining between them. The CDR3 region has the DNA TGCGCCAGCAGCCCCGCAGGGTTACACGAGACCCAGTACTTC. It encodes CASSPAGLHETQYF.

There are many counts of this clonotype. The V and J genes are TRBV9 and TRBJ2-6, with D hard to call. Germline CDR1 reads SGDLS; CDR2 reads YYNGEE. CDR3 length: 15 residues. Trimming took 0 bases from V and 0 from J, leaving 4 bases between them. In nucleotides, the CDR3 is TGTGCCAGCAGCGTAGGTGGCTCTGGGGCCAACGTCCTGACTTTC. Its translation is CASSVGGSGANVLTF.

This clonotype was detected ten times or more. The V gene is TRBV12-3 or TRBV12-4, the J gene TRBJ2-2, with 11 positions matching TRBD2. This CDR3 has 16 residues. With V trimmed by 6 bases and J by 1 base, 4 bases remained unmatched. The CDR3 here is CASSVLAGGNTGELFF. CDR3 nucleotide sequence: TGTGCCAGCAGCGTCCTAGCGGGGGGGAACACCGGGGAGCTGTTTTTT.

This clonotype came up many times. The chain employs TRBV6-2 or TRBV6-3 and TRBJ2-3; TRBD2 matches 7 bases. The V gene end was trimmed by 5 bases and the J gene end by 2 bases; junction bases not matched to a gene: 7. Per germline, CDR1 MNHEY and CDR2 SVGEGT. This CDR3 is built from 15 residues. The CDR3 DNA sequence: TGTGCCAGCAGTGGCCCTCGGGACTACACAGATACGCAGTATTTT. Its protein is CASSGPRDYTDTQYF.

There are many counts of this clonotype. V usage is TRBV6-2 or TRBV6-3 and J usage is TRBJ2-1, with D perhaps TRBD1 (6 bases). CDR1 is MNHEY and CDR2 is SVGEGT in the germline V gene. The CDR3 has 14 residues. Trimming shortened V by 7 bases and J by 4 bases, and 14 bases separated the two germline ends. The CDR3 region is CASNGAGEYNEQFF. The CDR3 nucleotides are TGTGCCAGCAACGGGGCAGGGGAATACAATGAGCAGTTCTTC.

This clonotype has just a few counts. The V gene is TRBV6-5, the J gene TRBJ2-1; TRBD1 matches at 8 bases. This CDR3 region has 15 residues. Germline values: CDR1 MNHEY, CDR2 SVGAGI. J gave up 0 bases and V 9 bases, and 7 bases lay outside the gene matches. CDR3 in amino acids: CASRTGTGSYNEQFF. As DNA, the CDR3 is TGTGCCAGTCGAACCGGGACAGGCTCCTACAATGAGCAGTTCTTC.

This clonotype was detected ten times or more. One junction end disagrees with the germline gene, perhaps due to a read error. The V call is TRBV6-6, the J call TRBJ2-6; the D gene could be TRBD1 or TRBD2 (5 bases each). This CDR3 is 16 amino acids long. CDR1 is MNHNY, CDR2 SVGAGI, per germline (reference sequence). The CDR3 sequence: CASRGPEVTGAKVLTF. The CDR3 DNA follows: TGTGCCAGCCGGGGCCCGGAGGTGACTGGGGCCAAAGTCCTGACTTTC.

This clonotype was observed at least ten times. The J gene is TRBJ2-3, the V gene TRBV20-1, with TRBD2 matching over 10 bases. V shed 1 base, J shed 2 bases, and the junction held 9 bases outside the gene matches. CDR3 length: 17 amino acids. The V gene's germline CDR1 is DFQATT and CDR2 SNEGSKA (reference sequence). The CDR3 spells CSARADLAGAVTDTQYF. The CDR3 DNA is TGCAGTGCTAGAGCTGATCTAGCGGGGGCTGTCACAGATACGCAGTATTTT.

This clonotype was seen many times. J is TRBJ1-3 and V is TRBV10-2; 7 bases fit TRBD1. With 8 bases clipped from V and 2 bases from J, the junction kept 6 bases outside the gene matches. The CDR3 is made up of 14 amino acids. Germline V gives CDR1 WSHSY, CDR2 SAAADI. CDR3 residues: CASQGDTTGNTIYF. Here the CDR3 DNA reads TGCGCCAGCCAGGGGGACACGACTGGAAACACCATATATTTT.

The table lists this clonotype with many counts. This sequence joins TRBV6-2 or TRBV6-3 and TRBJ1-1; D is undetermined. V was trimmed by 0 bases and J by 6 bases, leaving 5 bases between them. CDR1 is MNHEY and CDR2 is SVGEGT in the germline V gene. The CDR3 consists of 12 residues. CDR3 region: CASSYSTAEAFF. CDR3 bases: TGTGCCAGCAGTTACTCGACGGCTGAAGCTTTCTTT.